This passage covers 22 T cell receptor beta chains from one sample sequenced in a study of blood T cell repertoires in COVID-19. This table comes from immunoSEQ multiplex PCR, and its TCRdb copy is limited to in-frame clones, with some not included. The profile shows a few hundred thousand clones, 80% to 90% of them singletons. Source material: PBMCs or T cells enriched from blood (not recorded which). Receptors originate from a man aged 35 to 55 who had recovered from COVID-19.

V usage is TRBV28 and J usage is TRBJ1-4; TRBD1 is a possible D gene (5 bases). Trimming removed 5 bases from V and 0 bases from J, with 10 bases in between. The CDR3 contains 15 residues. CDR1 and CDR2 from the germline V gene are MDHEN and SYDVKM. CDR3 in DNA: TGTGCCAGCAGTCGTACCAGGGCAACTAATGAAAAACTGTTTTTT. This codes for CASSRTRATNEKLFF.

The chain links TRBV30 to TRBJ1-2, with no clear D. CDR3 length: 11 amino acids. The germline V gene encodes CDR1 GTSNPN and CDR2 SVGIG (reference sequence). Trimming stripped 7 bases from V and 5 bases from J, with 11 bases between. In DNA form, the CDR3 reads TGTGCCTTAGGTCGGGAGTATGGCTACACCTTC. This codes for CALGREYGYTF.

The rearrangement links TRBV30 to TRBJ2-1; 8 positions agree with TRBD2. The ends lost 2 bases at V and 6 bases at J; junction bases unmatched: 12. The CDR3 has 16 amino acids. The germline gives CDR1 GTSNPN, CDR2 SVGIG (reference sequence). Written as DNA, the CDR3 is TGTGCCTGGAGTCAATTCAGCGGGGGACCCCTCAATGAGCAGTTCTTC. It codes for CAWSQFSGGPLNEQFF.

The chain carries TRBV6-5 and TRBJ2-1; 8 bases map to TRBD2. CDR3 length: 15 residues. CDR1 is MNHEY, CDR2 SVGAGI, per germline. J was trimmed by 8 bases and V by 2 bases; bases with no gene match: 8. The CDR3 DNA sequence: TGTGCCAGCAGTTACATCCGGGAGGGGAAAGATGAGCAGTTCTTC. This encodes CASSYIREGKDEQFF.

This clone occurred many times. V and J are TRBV18 and TRBJ2-7, with D uncertain. The V end lost 0 bases, the J end lost 3 bases, and 15 bases lay between the germline ends. The germline V gene encodes CDR1 KGHSH and CDR2 LQKENI. The CDR3 runs to 16 residues. For the CDR3, the DNA is TGTGCCAGCTCACCACCGCGGTCAGCACCAAACTACGAGCAGTACTTC. Protein sequence: CASSPPRSAPNYEQYF.

The chain is built from TRBV7-2 and TRBJ1-5; D call uncertain. Germline V gene sequence: CDR1 SGHTA, CDR2 FQGNSA. CDR3 length: 14 residues. V shed 6 bases and J shed 10 bases, with 19 bases lying between them. CDR3 coding DNA: TGTGCCAGCAGTCCAAATCCTGCTAACAGCCCCCAGCATTTT. Encoded protein: CASSPNPANSPQHF. The full variable domain, rest sourced from reference TRBV7-2 and TRBJ1-5, is GAGVSQSPSNKVTEKGKDVELRCDPISGHTALYWYRQSLGQGLEFLIYFQGNSAPDKSGLPSDRFSAERTGGSVSTLTIQRTQQEDSAVYLCASSPNPANSPQHFGDGTRLSIL.

This clone was detected a few times. This chain connects TRBV4-1 to TRBJ1-4, with TRBD1 identical over 7 bases. The germline V gene has CDR1 MGHRA and CDR2 YSYEKL. This CDR3 has 17 amino acids. The ends lost 3 bases at V and 4 bases at J; junction bases unmatched: 11. CDR3 bases: TGCGCCAGCAGCCAGGACAGGCTTGGAGGCGGTAATGAAAAACTGTTTTTT. It codes for CASSQDRLGGGNEKLFF.

V is TRBV5-1 and J is TRBJ2-1; tentatively, D is TRBD2 (5 bases). Trimming shortened V by 4 bases and J by 7 bases, and 21 bases separated the two germline ends. CDR3 length equals 16 residues. CDR1 and CDR2 (germline): SGHRS, YFSETQ. The DNA for the CDR3 is TGCGCCAGCAGCCCCAAAGTCCGGGGAGTCGGTAATGAGCAGTTCTTC. It specifies CASSPKVRGVGNEQFF.

The chain recombines TRBV14 with TRBJ2-5, with TRBD2 matching over 11 bases. After removal of 4 bases from V and 4 bases from J, the junction contained 8 bases not matched to a gene. Germline CDR1 and CDR2: SGHDN and FVKESK. The CDR3 is 16 amino acids. As DNA, the CDR3 is TGTGCCAGCAGCCGTAGCGGGGGGGCGACGATAGAGACCCAGTACTTC. This codes for CASSRSGGATIETQYF.

J is TRBJ1-5 and V is TRBV6-5; D remains ambiguous. Trimming took off 1 base at V and 4 bases at J, with 11 bases between the two ends. The CDR3 covers 15 residues. The germline gives CDR1 MNHEY, CDR2 SVGAGI. Here the CDR3 DNA reads TGTGCCAGCAGTTACTATCTAGAGACGAATCAGCCCCAGCATTTT. Translating gives CASSYYLETNQPQHF.

As DNA, the CDR3 is TGTGCCAGCAAGGACAGGGGCACCTACGAGCAGTACTTC. Amino acids: CASKDRGTYEQYF. The rearrangement joins TRBV6-5 to TRBJ2-7; TRBD1 aligns across 9 bases. V shed 7 bases and J 2 bases; nucleotides not matched to a gene: 3. Germline CDR1 reads MNHEY; CDR2 reads SVGAGI. The CDR3 is made up of 13 amino acids.

V gene TRBV7-2 combines with J gene TRBJ2-7, with 7 nucleotides matching TRBD1. The CDR3 spans 15 residues. V lost 2 bases to trimming and J lost 2 bases; unmatched junction nucleotides: 6. Germline V gene lookup returns CDR1 SGHTA and CDR2 FQGNSA. The CDR3 here is CASSLPYRGPYEQYF. The CDR3 DNA reads as TGTGCCAGCAGCTTACCCTACAGGGGACCCTACGAGCAGTACTTC.

V is TRBV9 and J is TRBJ2-5; a possible D gene is TRBD2 (5 bases). CDR3 length: 16 amino acids. Germline values: CDR1 SGDLS, CDR2 YYNGEE. V was clipped by 0 bases and J by 5 bases, with 17 bases between them. The CDR3 reads CASSVVGGSGGETQYF. Here the CDR3 DNA reads TGTGCCAGCAGCGTAGTAGGAGGAAGCGGCGGGGAGACCCAGTACTTC.

The genes are TRBV6-5 and TRBJ1-2; 7 bases agree with TRBD1. V shed 6 bases, J shed 4 bases, and the junction held 11 bases outside the gene matches. The CDR3 totals 15 residues. CDR1 is MNHEY and CDR2 is SVGAGI in the germline V gene. The CDR3 sequence: CASSRTTSGGYGYTF. CDR3 DNA: TGTGCCAGCAGCCGCACAACATCAGGGGGCTATGGCTACACCTTC.

The chain links TRBV15 to TRBJ2-6; TRBD1 aligns across 8 bases. Unmatched junction bases numbered 7, after V lost 0 bases and J lost 3 bases. The CDR3 has 18 amino acids. Germline V gives CDR1 LNHNV, CDR2 YYDKDF (reference sequence). The CDR3 nucleotides read TGTGCCACCAGCAGAGAAGGGCAGGGGGCGTTTGGGGCCAACGTCCTGACTTTC. This sequence encodes CATSREGQGAFGANVLTF.

The chain couples TRBV29-1 to TRBJ1-2; 7 bases match TRBD1. With V trimmed by 7 bases and J by 4 bases, 6 bases remained unmatched. Germline V CDR1 and CDR2: SQVTM, ANQGSEA. This CDR3 spans 12 amino acids. CDR3 sequence (DNA): TGCAGCGACCGGACAGGCGGCTATGGCTACACCTTC. It translates to CSDRTGGYGYTF.

Notes on this clone: A junction end diverges from the germline sequence, so it may reflect a read error. V is TRBV6-5 and J is TRBJ1-2, with 7 nucleotides matching TRBD1. CDR3 length: 15 amino acids. CDR1 MNHEY and CDR2 SVGAGI come from the germline V gene. This CDR3 is CASSDSDRRQPGYTF. The CDR3 DNA is TGTGCCAGCAGTGACTCGGACAGGAGGCAACCTGGCTACACCTTC.

The rearrangement joins TRBV9 to TRBJ2-7; TRBD2 is a possible D gene (6 bases). CDR3 length: 12 residues. CDR1 is SGDLS and CDR2 is YYNGEE in the germline V gene. V lost 0 bases and J 7 bases, leaving 8 bases between the germline ends. The CDR3 loop reads CASSVGGGEQYF. Here the CDR3 DNA reads TGTGCCAGCAGCGTAGGTGGGGGGGAGCAGTACTTC.

This chain links TRBV11-3 with TRBJ2-2, with 7 bases fitting TRBD2. J was trimmed by 3 bases and V by 5 bases; bases with no gene match: 9. The CDR3 has 16 amino acids. Germline V lookup: CDR1 SGHNT, CDR2 YENEEA. The CDR3 sequence: CASSSGGGGDTGELFF. CDR3 nucleotide sequence: TGTGCCAGCAGCAGTGGGGGTGGGGGGGACACCGGGGAGCTGTTTTTT.

The chain links TRBV19 to TRBJ2-1, with a tentative D call TRBD1 (5 bases). This CDR3 spans 13 amino acids. V dropped 1 base and J dropped 7 bases, with 8 bases sitting between them. Germline V gene data show CDR1 as LNHDA and CDR2 as SQIVND (reference sequence). CDR3 DNA: TGTGCCAGTAGTATAGCCCAGGGTAATGAGCAGTTCTTC. Protein product: CASSIAQGNEQFF. The whole variable domain, filled in from reference TRBV19 and TRBJ2-1, reads DGGITQSPKYLFRKEGQNVTLSCEQNLNHDAMYWYRQDPGQGLRLIYYSQIVNDFQKGDIAEGYSVSREKKESFPLTVTSAQKNPTAFYLCASSIAQGNEQFFGPGTRLTVL.

The CDR3 nucleotides read TGCGCCAGCAGGAAATACGGGACAGCCTTATCCGGCTACACCTTC. Its translation is CASRKYGTALSGYTF. The chain carries TRBV5-1 and TRBJ1-2, with 7 bases fitting TRBD1. Germline trimming cut 5 bases from V and 8 bases from J; bases unmatched to any gene: 15. Germline CDR1 and CDR2: SGHRS and YFSETQ. The CDR3 extends over 15 amino acids.

The chain couples TRBV20-1 to TRBJ2-7; D gene ambiguous. Deletions cut 4 bases from V and 1 base from J, with 5 bases between. There are 11 residues in the CDR3. Germline CDR1 DFQATT, CDR2 SNEGSKA (reference sequence). CDR3 amino acids: CSATQSYEQYF. In nucleotides, the CDR3 is TGCAGTGCTACACAGTCCTACGAGCAGTACTTC.